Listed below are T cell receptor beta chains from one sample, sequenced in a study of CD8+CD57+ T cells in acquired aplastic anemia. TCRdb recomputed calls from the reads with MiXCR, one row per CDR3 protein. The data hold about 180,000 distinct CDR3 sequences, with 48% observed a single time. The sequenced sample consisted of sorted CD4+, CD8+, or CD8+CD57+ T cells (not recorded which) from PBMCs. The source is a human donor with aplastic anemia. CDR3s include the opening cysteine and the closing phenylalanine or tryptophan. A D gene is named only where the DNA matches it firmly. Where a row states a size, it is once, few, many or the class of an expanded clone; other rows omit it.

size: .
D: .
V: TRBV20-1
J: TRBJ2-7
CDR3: CSAREGQTSYEQYF
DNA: TGCAGTGCTAGAGAAGGACAGACTTCCTACGAGCAGTACTTC

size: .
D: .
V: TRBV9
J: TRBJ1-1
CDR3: CASSVAGNTEAFF
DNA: TGTGCCAGCAGCGTAGCAGGCAACACTGAAGCTTTCTTT

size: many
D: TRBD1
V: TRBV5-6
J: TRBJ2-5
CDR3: CASSPRDREETQYF
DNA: TGTGCCAGCAGCCCACGGGACAGGGAAGAGACCCAGTACTTC

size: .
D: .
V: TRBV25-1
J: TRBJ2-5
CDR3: CASSEWETQYF
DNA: TGTGCCAGCAGTGAATGGGAGACCCAGTACTTC

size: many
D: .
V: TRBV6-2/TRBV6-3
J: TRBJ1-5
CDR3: CASRESAGNQPQHF
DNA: TGTGCCAGCAGGGAGTCGGCGGGCAATCAGCCCCAGCATTTT

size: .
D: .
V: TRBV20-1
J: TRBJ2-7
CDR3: CSARYEQYF
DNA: TGCAGTGCACGCTACGAGCAGTACTTC

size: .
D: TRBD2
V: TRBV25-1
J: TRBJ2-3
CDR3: CASSDLAAATDTQYF
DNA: TGTGCCAGCAGTGATCTAGCGGCAGCCACAGATACGCAGTATTTT

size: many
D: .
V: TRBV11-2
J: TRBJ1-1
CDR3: CASSSISSGRGSGAFF
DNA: TGTGCCAGCAGCTCAATTTCGTCTGGTCGGGGCTCGGGAGCTTTCTTT

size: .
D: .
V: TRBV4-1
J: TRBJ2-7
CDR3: CASSQRTIQAREQYF
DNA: TGCGCCAGCAGCCAGAGGACTATTCAGGCTAGGGAGCAGTACTTC

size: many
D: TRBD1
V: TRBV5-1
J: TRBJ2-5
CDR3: CASSPISSGTGKETQYF
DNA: TGCGCCAGCAGCCCGATATCGAGCGGGACAGGGAAAGAGACCCAGTACTTC

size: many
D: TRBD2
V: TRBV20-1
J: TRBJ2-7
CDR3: CSAPSMGRGGLEQYF
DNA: TGCAGTGCTCCAAGTATGGGGCGGGGGGGTTTGGAGCAGTACTTC

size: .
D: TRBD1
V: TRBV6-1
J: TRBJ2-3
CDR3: CASSRQGAFSDTQYF
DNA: TGTGCCAGCAGTCGACAGGGGGCCTTCTCCGATACGCAGTATTTT

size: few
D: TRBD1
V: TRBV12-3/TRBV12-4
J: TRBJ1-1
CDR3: CASRPRTQGARPQNTEAFF
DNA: TGTGCCAGCAGGCCACGGACACAGGGGGCCCGCCCACAGAACACTGAAGCTTTCTTT

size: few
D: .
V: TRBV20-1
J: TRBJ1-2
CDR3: CSAKDSYGYTF
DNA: TGCAGTGCCAAGGACAGCTATGGCTACACCTTC

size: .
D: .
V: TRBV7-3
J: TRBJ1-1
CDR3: CASSFASGANTEAFF
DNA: TGTGCCAGCAGCTTCGCTTCTGGTGCGAACACTGAAGCTTTCTTT

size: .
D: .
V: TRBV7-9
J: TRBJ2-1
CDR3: CASSPLGRNEQFF
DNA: TGTGCCAGCAGCCCCCTGGGGCGCAATGAGCAGTTCTTC

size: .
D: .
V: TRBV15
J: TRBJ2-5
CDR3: CAASRDRGSGLGTQYF
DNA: TGTGCCGCCAGCAGGGATCGGGGATCAGGGCTGGGGACCCAGTACTTC

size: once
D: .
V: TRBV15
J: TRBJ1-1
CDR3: CATSSLGQMNTEAFF
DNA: TGTGCCACCAGCAGCCTAGGGCAGATGAACACTGAAGCCTTCTTT

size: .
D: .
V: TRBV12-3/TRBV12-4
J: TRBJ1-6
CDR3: CASSYLQGPNSPLHF
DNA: TGTGCCAGCAGTTATTTACAGGGACCCAATTCACCCCTCCACTTT

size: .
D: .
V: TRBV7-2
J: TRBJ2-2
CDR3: CASSQGELFF
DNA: TGTGCCAGCAGCCAAGGGGAGCTGTTTTTT

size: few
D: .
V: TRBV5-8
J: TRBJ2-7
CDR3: CASSLWQDTYEQYF
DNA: TGTGCCAGCAGCTTGTGGCAGGACACCTACGAGCAGTACTTC

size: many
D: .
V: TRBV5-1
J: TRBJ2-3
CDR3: CASSLGGGGTDTQYF
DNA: TGCGCCAGCAGCTTGGGGGGAGGAGGGACAGATACGCAGTATTTT

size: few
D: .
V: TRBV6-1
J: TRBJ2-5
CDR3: CASSDYATGFQETQYF
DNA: TGTGCCAGCAGTGATTACGCCACAGGGTTTCAAGAGACCCAGTACTTC

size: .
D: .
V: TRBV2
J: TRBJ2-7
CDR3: CASYGDYEQYF
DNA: TGTGCCAGTTACGGGGACTACGAGCAGTACTTC

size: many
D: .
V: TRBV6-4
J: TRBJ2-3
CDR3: CASTLRGTSTDTQYF
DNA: TGTGCCAGCACCCTTCGGGGGACTAGCACAGATACGCAGTATTTT

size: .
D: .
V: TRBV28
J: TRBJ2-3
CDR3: CASSFPGPSTDTQYF
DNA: TGTGCCAGCAGTTTTCCCGGACCATCCACAGATACGCAGTATTTT

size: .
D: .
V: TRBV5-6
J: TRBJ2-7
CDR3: CASSHWWASNEQYF
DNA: TGTGCCAGCAGCCATTGGTGGGCTAGTAACGAGCAGTACTTC

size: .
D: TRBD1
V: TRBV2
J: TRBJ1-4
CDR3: CASSELTGCSEKLFF
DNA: TGTGCCAGCAGCGAGCTGACAGGGTGTAGTGAAAAACTGTTTTTT

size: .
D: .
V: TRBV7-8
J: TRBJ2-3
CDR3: CASSFGPRDTDTQYF
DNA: TGTGCCAGCAGCTTTGGGCCAAGGGATACAGATACGCAGTATTTT

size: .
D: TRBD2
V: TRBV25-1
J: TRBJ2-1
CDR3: CATGGGIYNEQFF
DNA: TGTGCCACGGGAGGCGGAATTTACAATGAGCAGTTCTTC

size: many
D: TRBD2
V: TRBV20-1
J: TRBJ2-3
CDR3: CSASGLAGPGTDTQYF
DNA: TGCAGTGCTAGTGGGCTAGCGGGTCCCGGCACAGATACGCAGTATTTT

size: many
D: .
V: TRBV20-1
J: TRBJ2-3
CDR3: CSASMAATDTQYF
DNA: TGCAGTGCTAGCATGGCGGCGACAGATACGCAGTATTTT

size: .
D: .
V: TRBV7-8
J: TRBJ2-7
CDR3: CASSPGQLRDEQYF
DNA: TGTGCCAGCAGCCCCGGACAGCTTCGGGACGAGCAGTACTTC

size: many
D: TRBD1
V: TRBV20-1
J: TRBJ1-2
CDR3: CSARGQGPYGYTF
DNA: TGCAGTGCTAGGGGACAGGGTCCCTATGGCTACACCTTC

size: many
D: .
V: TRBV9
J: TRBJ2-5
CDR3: CASSVGVWETQYF
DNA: TGTGCCAGCAGCGTAGGGGTATGGGAGACCCAGTACTTC

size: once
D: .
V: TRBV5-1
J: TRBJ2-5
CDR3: CASSWSGPFYQETQYF
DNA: TGCGCCAGCAGCTGGAGCGGACCATTTTACCAAGAGACCCAGTACTTC

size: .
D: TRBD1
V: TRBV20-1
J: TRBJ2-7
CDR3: CSALQSGTGGEQYF
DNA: TGCAGTGCTTTACAGTCCGGGACAGGGGGCGAGCAGTACTTC

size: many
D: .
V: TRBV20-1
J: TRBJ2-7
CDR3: CSAPDDYEQYF
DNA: TGCAGTGCCCCGGACGACTACGAGCAGTACTTC

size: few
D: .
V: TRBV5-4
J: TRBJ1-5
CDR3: CASSAKGSNQPQHF
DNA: TGTGCCAGCAGCGCGAAGGGGAGCAATCAGCCCCAGCATTTT

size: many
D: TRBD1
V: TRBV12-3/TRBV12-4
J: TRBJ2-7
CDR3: CASSLGGTGGYEQYF
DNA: TGTGCCAGCAGTTTAGGCGGGACAGGGGGCTACGAGCAGTACTTC

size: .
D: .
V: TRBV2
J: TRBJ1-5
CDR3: CASSDDSFNQPQHF
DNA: TGTGCCAGCAGTGACGACAGCTTCAATCAGCCCCAGCATTTT

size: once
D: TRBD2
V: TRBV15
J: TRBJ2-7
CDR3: CATRGAGGHPYEQCF
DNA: TGTGCCACCCGAGGCGCGGGAGGACATCCTTACGAGCAGTGCTTC

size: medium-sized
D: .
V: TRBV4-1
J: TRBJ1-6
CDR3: CASSQVKAGNSPLHF
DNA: TGCGCCAGCAGCCAAGTTAAGGCAGGGAATTCACCCCTCCACTTT

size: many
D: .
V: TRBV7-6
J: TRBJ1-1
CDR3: CASSLEAMGWTARGMNTEAFF
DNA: TGTGCCAGCAGCTTAGAAGCTATGGGATGGACGGCGCGGGGGATGAACACTGAAGCTTTCTTT

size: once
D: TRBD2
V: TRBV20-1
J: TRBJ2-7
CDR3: CSARRTSGGIYEQYF
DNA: TGCAGTGCTAGAAGGACTAGCGGGGGAATCTACGAGCAGTACTTC

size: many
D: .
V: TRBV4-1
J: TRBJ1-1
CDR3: CASSQGRIPINTEAFF
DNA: TGCGCCAGCAGCCAAGGAAGGATCCCTATTAACACTGAAGCTTTCTTT

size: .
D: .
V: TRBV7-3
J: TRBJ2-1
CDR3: CASSINNNEQFF
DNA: TGTGCCAGCAGCATCAATAACAATGAGCAGTTCTTC

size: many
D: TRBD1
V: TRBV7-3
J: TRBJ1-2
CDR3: CASSSTGVYGYTF
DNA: TGTGCCAGCAGCTCGACAGGGGTCTATGGCTACACCTTC

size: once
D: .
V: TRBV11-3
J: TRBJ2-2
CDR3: CASSLGAGRPGELFF
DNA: TGTGCCAGCAGCTTAGGGGCAGGGAGACCCGGGGAGCTGTTTTTT

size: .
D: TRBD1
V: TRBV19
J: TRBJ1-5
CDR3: CASTFGQGGNQPQHF
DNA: TGTGCCAGTACCTTCGGACAGGGGGGAAATCAGCCCCAGCATTTT

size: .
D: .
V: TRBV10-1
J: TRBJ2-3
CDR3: CASMMQGRDTQYF
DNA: TGCGCCAGCATGATGCAGGGGCGAGATACGCAGTATTTT

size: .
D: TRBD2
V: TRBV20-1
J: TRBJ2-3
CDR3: CSARSGLASTDTQYF
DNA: TGCAGTGCTAGATCTGGACTAGCGAGCACAGATACGCAGTATTTT

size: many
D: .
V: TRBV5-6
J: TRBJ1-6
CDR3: CASSLGGSAYNSPLHF
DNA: TGTGCCAGCAGCTTGGGAGGTAGCGCCTATAATTCACCCCTCCACTTT

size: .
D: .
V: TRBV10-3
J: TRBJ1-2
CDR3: CAISEDQGYGYTF
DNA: TGTGCCATCAGTGAGGACCAGGGTTATGGCTACACCTTC

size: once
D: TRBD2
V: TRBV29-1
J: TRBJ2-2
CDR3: CSAGTSAGGGELFF
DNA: TGCAGCGCCGGGACTAGCGCCGGAGGAGGGGAGCTGTTTTTT

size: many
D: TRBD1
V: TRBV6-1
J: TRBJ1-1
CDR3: CASRQQGMNTEAFF
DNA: TGTGCCAGCAGACAACAGGGGATGAACACTGAAGCTTTCTTT

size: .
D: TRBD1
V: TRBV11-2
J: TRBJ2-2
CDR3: CASSSRTGGTGELFF
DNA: TGTGCCAGCAGCTCCCGGACAGGGGGCACCGGGGAGCTGTTTTTT

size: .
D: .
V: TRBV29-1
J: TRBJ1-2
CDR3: CSVEGDTVANYGYTF
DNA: TGCAGCGTTGAAGGTGATACAGTTGCTAACTATGGCTACACCTTC

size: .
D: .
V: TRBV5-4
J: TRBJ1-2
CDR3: CAKQLVPRMTGGRYGYTF
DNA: TGTGCCAAGCAGCTGGTACCACGCATGACGGGAGGCCGTTATGGCTACACCTTC